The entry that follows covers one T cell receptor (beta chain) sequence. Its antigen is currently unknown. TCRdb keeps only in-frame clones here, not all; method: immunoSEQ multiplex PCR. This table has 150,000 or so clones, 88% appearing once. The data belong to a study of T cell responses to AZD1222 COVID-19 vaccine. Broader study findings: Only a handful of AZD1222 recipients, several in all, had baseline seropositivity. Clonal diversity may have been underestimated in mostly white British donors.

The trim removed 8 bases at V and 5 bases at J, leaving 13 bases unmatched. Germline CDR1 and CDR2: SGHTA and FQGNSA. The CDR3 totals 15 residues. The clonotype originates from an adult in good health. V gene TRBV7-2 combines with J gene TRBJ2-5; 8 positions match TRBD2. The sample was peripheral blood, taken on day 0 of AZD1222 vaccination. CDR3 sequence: CASVAREGRSETQYF. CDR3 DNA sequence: TGTGCCAGCGTTGCCCGGGAGGGCCGGTCCGAGACCCAGTACTTC. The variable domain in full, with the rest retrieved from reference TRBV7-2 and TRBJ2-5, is GAGVSQSPSNKVTEKGKDVELRCDPISGHTALYWYRQSLGQGLEFLIYFQGNSAPDKSGLPSDRFSAERTGGSVSTLTIQRTQQEDSAVYLCASVAREGRSETQYFGPGTRLLVL.